This T cell receptor beta chain is from a study of blood T cell repertoires in COVID-19. Whole-study context: The analysed material was cDNA or gDNA that came from T cells, B-cell-depleted T cells, or PBMCs.

As originally analysed: Estimated nucleated cell counts came from reference gene primer amplification. TCRdb keeps only in-frame clones here, not all; method: immunoSEQ multiplex PCR. The D gene and trimming were derived from the DNA, and the V and J assignments and clone size from that table. The sample holds under 100,000 clones, more than 70% seen once. Per germline, CDR1 SEHNR and CDR2 FQNEAQ (reference sequence). The CDR3 contains 19 residues. V shed 5 bases, J shed 0 bases, and the junction held 14 bases outside the gene matches. The source is a human donor in a cohort sampled during active COVID-19. The sequenced sample was peripheral blood. The chain links TRBV7-9 to TRBJ2-4; 9 nucleotides match TRBD1. CDR3 sequence (DNA): TGTGCCAGCAGCGACCGGGACAGGGACTCTAGACTAGCCAAAAACATTCAGTACTTC. Translating it yields CASSDRDRDSRLAKNIQYF.